One sample yielded the 8 T cell receptor beta chains listed below, sequenced in a study of cytomegalovirus exposure and HLA in healthy donors (TCRdb year 2017). The library was produced with the immunoSEQ multiplex PCR assay. For the multiplex PCR, a mixture combining 60 forward primers for TCR Vbeta segments and 13 reverse primers for TCR Jbeta segments was used. The source is immuneACCESS, and TCRdb retained only in-frame sequences with V and J called. Part of the clones is not carried over; for the studies checked, unresolved V genes explain less than half of this, and the remainder is unexplained. The sample includes 140,000 or so clones, with roughly two thirds observed a single time. Jointly, the top ten make up roughly 1.8% of the sample. The specimen sequenced was PBMCs. These receptors came from a male donor in good health and CMV-seronegative.

The CDR3 protein is CASSLGSGEKLFF. CDR3 bases: TGTGCCAGCAGCTTAGGGTCGGGTGAAAAACTGTTTTTT. The chain joins TRBV7-8 to TRBJ1-4, with no clear D. This CDR3 has 13 residues. V gave up 1 base and J gave up 7 bases, with 7 bases separating them. From germline, CDR1 is SGHVS and CDR2 FQNEAQ.

This clone was picked up a small number of times. The chain combines TRBV7-6 with TRBJ1-1; weak D call: TRBD1 (5 bases). The V gene lost 5 bases and the J gene lost 5 bases, with 21 bases spanning the gap. The CDR3 runs 16 residues. CDR1 is SGHVS, CDR2 FNYEAQ, per germline. Here the CDR3 DNA reads TGTGCCAGCAGCGCCCGAGTCGGGGGTTGGGGGACTGAAGCTTTCTTT. Its translation is CASSARVGGWGTEAFF.

About this clone itself: At one end the junction does not follow the germline gene, possibly because of a read error. The genes are TRBV5-1 and TRBJ2-1; possibly TRBD2 for D (5 bases). The CDR3 sequence is 16 residues long. The germline V gene encodes CDR1 SGHRS and CDR2 YFSETQ. The CDR3 DNA reads TGCGCCCGCAGCTTGGACGGGGAAAGCTCCTACAATGAGCAGTTCTTC. Protein: CARSLDGESSYNEQFF.

In regard to this clone: One end of the junction does not line up with germline, which may come from a read error. Other DNA sequences in this sample translate to the same CDR3. The chain has TRBV5-6 and TRBJ1-1, with 9 bases identical to TRBD1. This CDR3 spans 16 amino acids. The germline CDR1 and CDR2 sequences are SGHDT and YYEEEE. DNA for the CDR3: TGTGCCAGCAGACCAAGGACAGGGGCACCCTACACTGAAGCCTTCTTT. Protein product: CASRPRTGAPYTEAFF.

This clone was recorded a few times. This rearrangement joins TRBV9 to TRBJ2-1; TRBD1 might be the D (7 bases). Germline CDR1 reads SGDLS; CDR2 reads YYNGEE. Trimming left V 3 bases short and J 9 bases short, with 19 bases between. The CDR3 runs to 15 residues. The CDR3 loop reads CASSGGGTAFGEQFF. DNA of the CDR3: TGTGCCAGCAGCGGAGGGGGGACAGCTTTCGGTGAGCAGTTCTTC.

This clone occurred a few times. The chain carries TRBV19 and TRBJ2-7; 8 bases are a match to TRBD1. CDR1 LNHDA and CDR2 SQIVND come from the germline V gene (reference sequence). Germline trimming cut 5 bases from V and 4 bases from J; bases unmatched to any gene: 4. The CDR3 covers 13 residues. This CDR3 reads CASSPGQEYEQYF. DNA for the CDR3: TGTGCCAGTAGTCCGGGACAGGAGTACGAGCAGTACTTC. The full variable domain, rest sourced from reference TRBV19 and TRBJ2-7, is DGGITQSPKYLFRKEGQNVTLSCEQNLNHDAMYWYRQDPGQGLRLIYYSQIVNDFQKGDIAEGYSVSREKKESFPLTVTSAQKNPTAFYLCASSPGQEYEQYFGPGTRLTVT.

The V call is TRBV21-1, the J call TRBJ2-3; the table's D call, TRBD1, has no DNA check behind it. TRBV21-1 is a listed pseudogene. This CDR3 is 19 amino acids long. The CDR3 DNA sequence: TGTGCCAGCAGCAAGGACAAGGCCGCGGTTCCGTTCAGGGCGGATACGCAGTATTTT. Protein: CASSKDKAAVPFRADTQYF.

The chain couples TRBV5-4 to TRBJ1-1; the D gene is possibly TRBD1 (5 bases). The CDR3 loop spans 18 amino acids. Trimming cost V 3 bases and J 0 bases, with 21 bases left between them. Germline V gene data show CDR1 as SGHNT and CDR2 as YYREEE (reference sequence). CDR3 bases: TGTGCCAGCAGCTGGGGGGGTGGAGACCAAACCCTGAACACTGAAGCTTTCTTT. It is translated as CASSWGGGDQTLNTEAFF.